The 10 T cell receptor beta chains reported below all come from one sample, sequenced in a study of blood T cell repertoires in COVID-19. Sequencing used immunoSEQ multiplex PCR; TCRdb keeps in-frame clones, though not all of them. The sample holds over 85,000 clones, 70% to 90% seen once. Sequencing was performed on peripheral blood. The receptors derive from a man in his fifties or sixties with active COVID-19.

The chain is built from TRBV12-3 or TRBV12-4 and TRBJ2-7; the match to TRBD2 covers 7 bases. The CDR3 consists of 13 residues. With V trimmed by 6 bases and J by 3 bases, 5 bases remained unmatched. The CDR3 sequence is CASSPRDYYEQYF. The CDR3 coding sequence is TGTGCCAGCAGCCCCCGGGACTACTACGAGCAGTACTTC.

The chain is built from TRBV3-1 (or the pseudogene TRBV3-2) and TRBJ2-5, with D possibly matching TRBD2 (6 bases). CDR1 and CDR2 from the germline V gene are LGHDT and YNNKEL (reference sequence). With 4 bases removed from V and 7 bases from J, the gap between germline ends came to 16 bases. The CDR3 length is 14 residues. In nucleotides, the CDR3 is TGTGCCAGCAGCCGGCACCGCGGGGACGGGACCCAGTACTTC. Its protein is CASSRHRGDGTQYF.

The V and J genes are TRBV7-2 and TRBJ1-5, with 8 bases fitting TRBD1. J lost 2 bases, V lost 5 bases, and 2 bases had no gene match. CDR1 is SGHTA, CDR2 FQGNSA, per germline. This CDR3 has 14 residues. The CDR3 protein is CASSDRGGNQPQHF. CDR3 nucleotide sequence: TGTGCCAGCAGCGACAGGGGTGGCAATCAGCCCCAGCATTTT.

The V and J genes are TRBV4-3 and TRBJ1-3; D might be TRBD1 (6 bases). The CDR3 totals 17 residues. Deletions cut 0 bases from V and 4 bases from J, with 16 bases between. CDR1 is LGHNA, CDR2 YSLEER, per germline. The CDR3 coding sequence is TGCGCCAGCAGCCAAGATGATGACAGCAGGGGCGGAAACACCATATATTTT. This gives the protein CASSQDDDSRGGNTIYF.

This chain uses TRBV6-5 with TRBJ1-5; no firm D call. Germline values: CDR1 MNHEY, CDR2 SVGAGI. The CDR3 consists of 13 residues. V shed 7 bases and J shed 4 bases, with 11 bases lying between them. CDR3 DNA sequence: TGTGCCAGCACGGAGAACGAGAATCAGCCCCAGCATTTT. As protein: CASTENENQPQHF.

This clone came up once. The J gene is TRBJ2-2, the V gene TRBV6-5, with D unclear. V was clipped by 2 bases and J by 4 bases, with 8 bases between them. Germline loops: CDR1 MNHEY, CDR2 SVGAGI. The CDR3 has 14 amino acids. For the CDR3, the DNA is TGTGCCAGCAGTTACCGTGACTTCACCGGGGAGCTGTTTTTT. Translated: CASSYRDFTGELFF.

The table lists this clone with a few counts. CDR3 loop: CASITPSGANVLTF. The CDR3 DNA reads TGTGCCAGCATTACACCGTCTGGGGCCAACGTCCTGACTTTC. The rearrangement uses TRBV5-4 and TRBJ2-6, with unresolved D. From germline, CDR1 is SGHNT and CDR2 YYREEE (reference sequence). Between the trimmed V and J ends, which lost 6 bases and 1 base, there was a span of 8 bases. The CDR3 has 14 residues.

The genes are TRBV7-2 and TRBJ1-2; D is possibly TRBD1 (6 bases). Trimming left V 6 bases short and J 4 bases short, with 18 bases between. The CDR3 has 15 residues. Germline assignment: CDR1 SGHTA and CDR2 FQGNSA. CDR3 bases: TGTGCCAGCAGTAAACAGGGTCCGCTTTCCTATGGCTACACCTTC. Translation: CASSKQGPLSYGYTF.

This sequence joins TRBV4-1 and TRBJ1-6, with unresolved D. Trimming shortened V by 0 bases and J by 9 bases, and 6 bases separated the two germline ends. This CDR3 spans 13 amino acids. Germline lookup yields CDR1 MGHRA and CDR2 YSYEKL. CDR3 DNA sequence: TGCGCCAGCAGCCAAGAATCAGGTTCACCCCTCCACTTT. This gives the protein CASSQESGSPLHF.

The chain recombines TRBV7-2 with TRBJ2-1, with TRBD1 identical over 9 bases. V shed 3 bases and J 8 bases; nucleotides not matched to a gene: 5. The length of the CDR3 is 14 residues. The germline gives CDR1 SGHTA, CDR2 FQGNSA. CDR3 sequence: CASSLGTGLDEQFF. As DNA, the CDR3 is TGTGCCAGCAGCTTGGGGACAGGGCTGGATGAGCAGTTCTTC.